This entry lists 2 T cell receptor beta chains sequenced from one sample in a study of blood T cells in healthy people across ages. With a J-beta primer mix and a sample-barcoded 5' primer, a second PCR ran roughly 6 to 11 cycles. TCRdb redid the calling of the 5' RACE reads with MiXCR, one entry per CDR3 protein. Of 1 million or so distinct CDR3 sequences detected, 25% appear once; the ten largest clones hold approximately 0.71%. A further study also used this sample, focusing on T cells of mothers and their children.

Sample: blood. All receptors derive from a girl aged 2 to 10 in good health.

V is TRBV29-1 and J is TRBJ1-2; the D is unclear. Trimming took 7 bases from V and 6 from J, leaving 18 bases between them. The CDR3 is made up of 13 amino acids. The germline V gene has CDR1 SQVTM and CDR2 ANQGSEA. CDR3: CSAHLGGPDGYTF. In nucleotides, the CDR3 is TGCAGCGCTCACCTGGGAGGCCCCGATGGCTACACCTTC. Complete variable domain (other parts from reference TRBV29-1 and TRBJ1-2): SAVISQKPSRDICQRGTSLTIQCQVDSQVTMMFWYRQQPGQSLTLIATANQGSEATYESGFVIDKFPISRPNLTFSTLTVSNMSPEDSSIYLCSAHLGGPDGYTFGSGTRLTVV.

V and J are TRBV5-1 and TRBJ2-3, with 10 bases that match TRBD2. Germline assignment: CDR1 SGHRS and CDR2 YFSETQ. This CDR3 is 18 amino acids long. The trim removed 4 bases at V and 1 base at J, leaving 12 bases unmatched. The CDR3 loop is CASSPGHRLAGGTDTQYF. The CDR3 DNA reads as TGCGCCAGCAGCCCTGGACACCGACTAGCGGGTGGCACAGATACGCAGTATTTT.